Below are 31 T cell receptor beta chains sequenced from a single sample in a study of blood T cells in healthy people across ages. Next came a second PCR, run for about 7 to 12 cycles, which used a sample-barcoded 5' primer along with a J-beta primer mix. TCRdb re-derived calls from the 5' RACE reads in MiXCR, one entry per CDR3 protein. The data hold about 1.1 million distinct CDR3 sequences, with 35% to 40% observed a single time. The specimen sequenced was blood. These receptors all come from a man younger than 30 in good health.

The V and J genes are TRBV5-1 and TRBJ2-1; D may correspond to TRBD1 or TRBD2 (5 bases each). CDR3 length: 14 amino acids. The V gene lost 0 bases and the J gene lost 5 bases, with 9 bases spanning the gap. Germline V gives CDR1 SGHRS, CDR2 YFSETQ. CDR3 sequence (DNA): TGCGCCAGCAGCTTGGGGGGGATGGACAATGAGCAGTTCTTC. It is translated as CASSLGGMDNEQFF. The variable domain in full, with the rest retrieved from reference TRBV5-1 and TRBJ2-1, is KAGVTQTPRYLIKTRGQQVTLSCSPISGHRSVSWYQQTPGQGLQFLFEYFSETQRNKGNFPGRFSGRQFSNSRSEMNVSTLELGDSALYLCASSLGGMDNEQFFGPGTRLTVL.

This clonotype was seen a handful of times. The CDR3 DNA reads as TGCAGTGCTAGACCCCGACAGGGACGGGTTGAAAAACTGTTTTTT. The encoded protein is CSARPRQGRVEKLFF. The chain couples TRBV20-1 to TRBJ1-4; TRBD1 matches 7 bases. Germline CDR1 is DFQATT and CDR2 is SNEGSKA (reference sequence). This CDR3 is built from 15 residues. V lost 2 bases, J lost 7 bases, and 10 bases stayed unmatched.

V and J are TRBV4-3 and TRBJ1-4, with D uncertain. CDR3 length: 15 amino acids. CDR1 is LGHNA and CDR2 is YSLEER in the germline V gene. Between the trimmed V and J ends, which lost 0 bases and 3 bases, there was a span of 8 bases. CDR3 in amino acids: CASSQDTSSNEKLFF. In nucleotides, the CDR3 is TGCGCCAGCAGCCAAGATACCAGTTCTAATGAAAAACTGTTTTTT.

Many counts were recorded for this clonotype. The V call is TRBV10-3, the J call TRBJ2-5; D might be TRBD1 (6 bases). Germline V gene lookup returns CDR1 ENHRY and CDR2 SYGVKD. V dropped 0 bases and J dropped 2 bases, with 16 bases sitting between them. The CDR3 totals 17 residues. The CDR3: CAISESLTRQVQETQYF. The CDR3 DNA is TGTGCCATCAGTGAGTCCCTTACCAGACAGGTTCAAGAGACCCAGTACTTC.

The V gene is TRBV11-2, the J gene TRBJ2-5; D may be TRBD1 (6 bases). Trimming removed 1 base from V and 13 bases from J, with 19 bases in between. The CDR3 has 14 amino acids. Germline V gene lookup returns CDR1 SGHAT and CDR2 FQNNGV. In DNA, the CDR3 is TGTGCCAGCAGCTTAGCAACCGGGACACCCCTTGGGTACTTC. Protein product: CASSLATGTPLGYF.

This clonotype came up many times. V is TRBV29-1 and J is TRBJ2-7; D ambiguous. This CDR3 spans 13 amino acids. Trimming removed 2 bases from V and 4 bases from J, with 12 bases in between. The germline CDR1 and CDR2 sequences are SQVTM and ANQGSEA. The CDR3 nucleotides are TGCAGCGTTGAAAGTAATCTGGGGTACGAGCAGTACTTC. Its translation: CSVESNLGYEQYF.

The chain employs TRBV12-3 or TRBV12-4 and TRBJ2-1; TRBD2 agrees at 15 bases. The J segment lost 1 base and the V segment lost 7 bases, leaving 8 bases of the junction unmatched. The CDR3 loop spans 18 amino acids. CDR3 amino acids: CASTRTSGGAGSYNEQFF. The CDR3 nucleotides are TGTGCCAGCACCCGGACTAGCGGGGGGGCCGGTTCCTACAATGAGCAGTTCTTC.

The gene calls are TRBV6-5 and TRBJ1-1; weak D call: TRBD1 (6 bases). This CDR3 comprises 15 residues. Germline loops: CDR1 MNHEY, CDR2 SVGAGI. V shed 2 bases and J shed 1 base, with 11 bases lying between them. The CDR3 region is CASSYRTAENTEAFF. The CDR3 nucleotides are TGTGCCAGCAGTTACCGGACAGCGGAGAACACTGAAGCTTTCTTT.

Only a few counts were recorded for this clonotype. The chain combines TRBV13 with TRBJ1-1; D is ambiguous. V was trimmed by 3 bases and J by 4 bases, leaving 15 bases between them. CDR1 and CDR2 (germline): PRHDT, FYEKMQ (reference sequence). The CDR3 runs 15 residues. CDR3 nucleotide sequence: TGTGCCAGCAGCTTTTCTCTCCCAAGAGGCACTGAAGCTTTCTTT. This encodes CASSFSLPRGTEAFF.

This clonotype was seen a few times. This CDR3 reads CSAGRGESYGYTF. CDR3 sequence (DNA): TGCAGCGCAGGCAGGGGGGAGTCCTATGGCTACACCTTC. This sequence joins TRBV29-1 and TRBJ1-2; 7 positions match TRBD1. The CDR3 is made up of 13 amino acids. Per the germline V gene, CDR1 is SQVTM and CDR2 is ANQGSEA. Trimming at V came to 7 bases and at J to 4 bases, leaving 9 bases not matched to a gene.

This chain joins TRBV12-3 or TRBV12-4 and TRBJ2-1; 13 bases agree with TRBD2. The CDR3 contains 16 residues. V lost 5 bases to trimming and J lost 8 bases; unmatched junction nucleotides: 9. The DNA for the CDR3 is TGTGCCAGCAGTCCCCTGACTAGCGGGGGGATCTATGAGCAGTTCTTC. Its translation: CASSPLTSGGIYEQFF.

CDR3 sequence (DNA): TGTGCCAGCTCACCCGTACAACAGGGCCCTAACACTGAAGCTTTCTTT. Translated, it gives CASSPVQQGPNTEAFF. The rearrangement joins TRBV18 to TRBJ1-1; D is possibly TRBD1 (6 bases). Trimming pared 3 bases from V and 2 bases from J, leaving 16 bases between. Germline-derived CDR1 and CDR2 are KGHSH and LQKENI. This CDR3 is 16 amino acids long.

This clonotype appeared once. The gene calls are TRBV5-1 and TRBJ2-1; D unresolved. The J call is uncertain, as TRBJ2-7 better fits the DNA end. The germline V gene has CDR1 SGHRS and CDR2 YFSETQ. This CDR3 is built from 16 residues. The CDR3 is CASSLVSGRSYNEQYF. In DNA form, the CDR3 reads TGCGCCAGCAGCTTGGTTTCGGGCCGCTCCTACAATGAGCAGTACTTC.

The rearrangement joins TRBV28 to TRBJ1-5; 7 bases agree with TRBD1. Losses at the gene ends were 6 bases for V and 4 bases for J; bases not matched to a gene: 12. In germline, CDR1 is MDHEN, CDR2 SYDVKM. The CDR3 runs 16 residues. The CDR3 nucleotides read TGTGCCAGCAGCCCCGGGGACAGTACCTTTAATCAGCCCCAGCATTTT. Translated, it gives CASSPGDSTFNQPQHF.

Of note for this clonotype: A much larger clone is a single base away; this may be a read error. The chain uses TRBV20-1 and TRBJ2-1; 13 nucleotides match TRBD2. There are 15 residues in the CDR3. Germline lookup yields CDR1 DFQATT and CDR2 SNEGSKA (reference sequence). V was clipped by 4 bases and J by 7 bases; unmatched bases: 7. The CDR3 DNA reads as TGCAGTGCTAAAATTCGACTAGCGGGGGGTAATGAGCAGTTCTTC. Translating gives CSAKIRLAGGNEQFF.

The chain employs TRBV19 and TRBJ1-5, with 7 bases identical to TRBD1. Losses at the gene ends were 7 bases for V and 1 base for J; bases not matched to a gene: 25. CDR3 length: 21 amino acids. Germline V gives CDR1 LNHDA, CDR2 SQIVND (reference sequence). The CDR3 DNA follows: TGTGCCAGTAACAGAGCCCTTCCCTCAACAGGGGAGTGGGTGAGCAATCAGCCCCAGCATTTT. Encoded protein: CASNRALPSTGEWVSNQPQHF.

To note about this clonotype: Mismatch with germline at one junction end may stem from a read error. This sequence joins TRBV2 and TRBJ2-3; D assignment may be TRBD1 or TRBD2 (6 bases each). The CDR3 totals 12 residues. Germline V gene lookup returns CDR1 SNHLY and CDR2 FYNNEI. CDR3 nucleotide sequence: TGTCCCAGCAGTGCCAGGGGAGGATCGCAGTATTTT. Translation: CPSSARGGSQYF.

This clonotype was detected only a few times. The chain uses TRBV29-1 and TRBJ2-7; no reliable D call. Germline loops: CDR1 SQVTM, CDR2 ANQGSEA. CDR3 length: 9 amino acids. Trimming stripped 3 bases from V and 7 bases from J, with 4 bases between. The CDR3 is CSVDNEQYF. DNA of the CDR3: TGCAGCGTTGATAATGAGCAGTACTTC.

The rearrangement joins TRBV6-6 to TRBJ2-7; TRBD1 agrees at 10 bases. Trimming removed 3 bases from V and 5 bases from J; junction bases left unmatched: 4. This CDR3 spans 14 amino acids. Germline CDR1 MNHNY, CDR2 SVGAGI (reference sequence). The CDR3 sequence: CASSYRTGGHEQYF. The CDR3 nucleotides are TGTGCCAGCAGTTATAGGACAGGGGGGCACGAGCAGTACTTC.

The chain has TRBV3-1 and TRBJ1-1, with D perhaps TRBD1 (5 bases). CDR1 is LGHDT, CDR2 YNNKEL, per germline (reference sequence). CDR3 length equals 13 residues. Trimming took off 4 bases at V and 4 bases at J, with 10 bases between the two ends. CDR3 sequence reads: CASSRTSPTEAFF. In DNA form, the CDR3 reads TGTGCCAGCAGCCGGACAAGCCCCACTGAAGCTTTCTTT.

The V gene is TRBV7-2, the J gene TRBJ1-1; TRBD1 might be the D (5 bases). V lost 4 bases to trimming and J lost 4 bases, with 13 bases between them. The CDR3 contains 14 residues. Germline values: CDR1 SGHTA, CDR2 FQGNSA. The CDR3 region has the DNA TGTGCCAGCAGCTCTTTTGGGGCGGGCACTGAAGCTTTCTTT. Translated: CASSSFGAGTEAFF.

This clonotype was observed a handful of times. V usage is TRBV12-3 or TRBV12-4 and J usage is TRBJ2-5; D assignment may be TRBD1 or TRBD2 (5 bases each). This CDR3 region has 14 residues. V was trimmed by 2 bases and J by 3 bases, leaving 10 bases between them. The CDR3 DNA reads TGTGCCAGCAGTTTAATGCAGGGAGAAGAGACCCAGTACTTC. Encoded protein: CASSLMQGEETQYF.

This rearrangement joins TRBV27 to TRBJ2-7; maybe TRBD1 (6 bases). V dropped 5 bases and J dropped 2 bases, with 13 bases sitting between them. Per germline, CDR1 MNHEY and CDR2 SMNVEV (reference sequence). This CDR3 spans 14 amino acids. The CDR3 nucleotides are TGTGCCAGCAGTCGGCGTGGACAGCCCTACGAGCAGTACTTC. This sequence encodes CASSRRGQPYEQYF.

The chain couples TRBV6-6 to TRBJ1-1; D is uncertain. This CDR3 has 12 amino acids. Germline V CDR1 and CDR2: MNHNY, SVGAGI (reference sequence). Trimming stripped 5 bases from V and 11 bases from J, with 15 bases between. This chain's CDR3 is CASSPHLIGAFF. The DNA for the CDR3 is TGTGCCAGCAGTCCCCACCTGATTGGGGCTTTCTTT.

This chain joins TRBV4-3 and TRBJ1-1; D perhaps matches TRBD1 (5 bases). Trimming left V 10 bases short and J 1 base short, with 16 bases between. The length of the CDR3 is 14 residues. Germline values: CDR1 LGHNA, CDR2 YSLEER. The CDR3 here is CATARGLGNTEAFF. CDR3 nucleotide sequence: TGCGCCACCGCACGGGGGTTGGGGAACACTGAAGCTTTCTTT.

This clonotype was picked up one time. At one of its ends the junction is not consistent with the germline gene, which may arise from a read error. CDR3 sequence (DNA): TGCGCCTCCGGGACAGGTTTGGGAGCAGATACACAGTATTTT. Its translation: CASGTGLGADTQYF. The chain employs TRBV4-3 and TRBJ2-3, with TRBD1 matching over 8 bases. Germline lookup yields CDR1 LGHNA and CDR2 YSLEER. The CDR3 has 14 residues.

This clonotype was seen a handful of times. This chain connects TRBV14 to TRBJ2-1; D remains unclear. Trimming took off 1 base at V and 0 bases at J, with 10 bases between the two ends. The germline V gene encodes CDR1 SGHDN and CDR2 FVKESK. The CDR3 loop spans 16 amino acids. The CDR3 here is CASSQGALGSYNEQFF. The DNA for the CDR3 is TGTGCCAGCAGCCAAGGGGCCCTTGGCTCCTACAATGAGCAGTTCTTC.

V and J are TRBV12-3 or TRBV12-4 and TRBJ2-2; TRBD2 matches at 14 bases. This CDR3 is built from 17 residues. The V and J ends lost 4 bases and 0 bases, in that order; junction bases with no gene match: 1. CDR3 amino acids: CASSSTSGGANTGELFF. For the CDR3, the DNA is TGTGCCAGCAGTTCGACTAGCGGGGGGGCGAACACCGGGGAGCTGTTTTTT.

This clonotype was seen more than once but under ten times. The rearrangement links TRBV6-6 to TRBJ1-4; 9 bases fit TRBD1. V dropped 7 bases and J dropped 8; count of bases not matched to a gene: 8. The germline CDR1 and CDR2 sequences are MNHNY and SVGAGI (reference sequence). There are 14 residues in the CDR3. The CDR3 DNA sequence: TGTGCCAGCACTAGGACAGGGGCCGCAGAAAAACTGTTTTTT. This translates into CASTRTGAAEKLFF.

The table lists this clonotype with a few counts. The V gene is TRBV12-3 or TRBV12-4, the J gene TRBJ2-4, with a tentative D call TRBD2 (6 bases). The CDR3 contains 13 residues. Trimming removed 5 bases from V and 5 bases from J, with 10 bases in between. CDR3 DNA: TGTGCCAGCAGTCGACCGGGGGAAAACATTCAGTACTTC. The encoded protein is CASSRPGENIQYF.

This chain links TRBV6-2 or TRBV6-3 with TRBJ1-4; 7 bases map to TRBD1. Per germline, CDR1 MNHEY and CDR2 SVGEGT. After removal of 2 bases from V and 8 bases from J, the junction contained 8 bases not matched to a gene. This CDR3 spans 15 amino acids. In DNA form, the CDR3 reads TGTGCCAGCAGTTACACCGGGACAGTACGCGAAAAACTGTTTTTT. The encoded protein is CASSYTGTVREKLFF.